Shown below are 20 T cell receptor beta chains from a single sample sequenced in a study of T cells after yellow fever vaccination. TCRdb called the 5' RACE reads again in MiXCR, with one record for every CDR3 protein. Of 550,000 to 750,000 distinct CDR3 sequences detected, 13% appear once; the ten largest clones hold more than 12%. Here the sequenced sample was PBMCs, taken on the day of the yellow fever booster vaccination. These receptor sequences come from a man aged 30-40 years who received the YFV17D yellow fever vaccine.

V and J are TRBV7-2 and TRBJ1-3; no clear D gene. This CDR3 region has 11 residues. Germline assignment: CDR1 SGHTA and CDR2 FQGNSA. V was cut by 2 bases and J by 8 bases, with 4 bases left in between. The CDR3 loop is CASSLSYTIYF. CDR3 nucleotide sequence: TGTGCCAGCAGCTTATCTTACACCATATATTTT.

The rearrangement links TRBV7-7 to TRBJ2-2; 12 nucleotides line up with TRBD2. Per germline, CDR1 SSHAT and CDR2 FNYEAQ (reference sequence). The CDR3 is 16 residues long. The V gene end was trimmed by 0 bases and the J gene end by 6 bases; junction bases not matched to a gene: 2. The CDR3 loop is CASSLAPSGRAGELFF. The CDR3 region has the DNA TGTGCCAGCAGCTTAGCGCCTAGCGGGAGGGCCGGGGAGCTGTTTTTT.

This chain uses TRBV20-1 with TRBJ2-1; 9 bases align to TRBD1. The CDR3 has 16 residues. Germline CDR1 reads DFQATT; CDR2 reads SNEGSKA (reference sequence). V was pared by 6 bases and J by 9 bases, with 18 bases of the junction left unmatched. In nucleotides, the CDR3 is TGCAGTGCCATTTACCCTGGTGGGACAGGGTTGACTGAGCAGTTCTTC. Protein product: CSAIYPGGTGLTEQFF.

In its sample, this clonotype was seen many times. The rearrangement links TRBV4-3 to TRBJ2-3; D ambiguous. Germline lookup yields CDR1 LGHNA and CDR2 YSLEER. CDR3 length equals 16 residues. Trimming pared 2 bases from V and 1 base from J, leaving 13 bases between. The CDR3 reads CASSQILDGRTDTQYF. The CDR3 bases are TGCGCCAGCAGCCAAATCTTGGACGGACGCACAGATACGCAGTATTTT.

V gene TRBV24-1 combines with J gene TRBJ2-7; the D gene is possibly TRBD2 (6 bases). This CDR3 is built from 11 residues. V was clipped by 9 bases and J by 6 bases, with 11 bases between them. Germline V lookup: CDR1 KGHDR, CDR2 SFDVKD. The CDR3 coding sequence is TGTGCCACCTCTGCGGGGTCCGAGCAGTACTTC. Its protein product is CATSAGSEQYF.

The chain links TRBV10-2 to TRBJ2-2; 10 nucleotides match TRBD2. The germline CDR1 and CDR2 sequences are WSHSY and SAAADI. The CDR3 spans 15 residues. V dropped 4 bases and J dropped 7; count of bases not matched to a gene: 6. CDR3 in DNA: TGCGCCAGCAGTGCTACTAGCGGGAATAACGGGGAGCTGTTTTTT. Residues: CASSATSGNNGELFF.

This clonotype was seen more than once but under ten times. The chain uses TRBV6-6 and TRBJ2-7; 8 nucleotides agree with TRBD1. The CDR3 contains 13 residues. Losses at the gene ends were 9 bases for V and 0 bases for J; bases not matched to a gene: 4. Germline CDR1 reads MNHNY; CDR2 reads SVGAGI (reference sequence). The CDR3 coding sequence is TGTGCCAGTTGGACAGGGCTCTCCTACGAGCAGTACTTC. Its translation is CASWTGLSYEQYF.

This clonotype was seen a handful of times. The chain employs TRBV5-1 and TRBJ2-3; tentatively, D is TRBD1 (7 bases). CDR3 length: 15 residues. The V end was cut by 3 bases, the J end by 3 bases, with 14 bases between. Germline V gene sequence: CDR1 SGHRS, CDR2 YFSETQ. In nucleotides, the CDR3 is TGCGCCAGCAGCTCCAGGGGGGAGAGGACAGATACGCAGTATTTT. The encoded protein is CASSSRGERTDTQYF.

The sample holds a few counts of this clonotype. This sequence joins TRBV20-1 and TRBJ2-3; 7 positions agree with TRBD1. The germline CDR1 and CDR2 sequences are DFQATT and SNEGSKA (reference sequence). V gave up 5 bases and J gave up 5 bases; unmatched junction bases: 7. CDR3 length: 13 residues. CDR3 DNA sequence: TGCAGTGCTCCGACAGGGTTTGGAGATACGCAGTATTTT. Residues: CSAPTGFGDTQYF.

The genes are TRBV11-2 and TRBJ2-3; D not certain. V was cut by 5 bases and J by 7 bases, with 10 bases left in between. The CDR3 totals 12 residues. In germline, CDR1 is SGHAT, CDR2 FQNNGV. CDR3 sequence reads: CASSNPTHTQYF. CDR3 in DNA: TGTGCCAGCAGCAATCCGACTCATACGCAGTATTTT.

The gene calls are TRBV20-1 and TRBJ2-1; D unresolved. From germline, CDR1 is DFQATT and CDR2 SNEGSKA (reference sequence). The CDR3 spans 12 residues. Deletions cut 2 bases from V and 7 bases from J, with 9 bases between. CDR3 DNA sequence: TGCAGTGCTAGAAGTAGCAAAAATGAGCAGTTCTTC. Its protein is CSARSSKNEQFF.

CDR3 bases: TGTGCCATCAGTGGTACTAGCGGGAGCAACAATGAGCAGTTCTTC. Amino acid sequence: CAISGTSGSNNEQFF. This rearrangement joins TRBV10-3 to TRBJ2-1; TRBD2 matches at 11 bases. The CDR3 spans 15 residues. The V gene's germline CDR1 is ENHRY and CDR2 SYGVKD. Trimming removed 4 bases from V and 5 bases from J; junction bases left unmatched: 4.

This clonotype was counted only a few times. The chain employs TRBV27 and TRBJ2-5, with D perhaps matching TRBD2 (6 bases). The CDR3 loop spans 16 amino acids. The germline CDR1 and CDR2 sequences are MNHEY and SMNVEV (reference sequence). The V and J ends lost 6 bases and 5 bases respectively, with 22 bases between them. CDR3 nucleotide sequence: TGTGCCAGCAGCGCTTTGGAGGGTGCCGTAGGGGAGACCCAGTACTTC. Protein sequence: CASSALEGAVGETQYF.

This chain connects TRBV20-1 to TRBJ2-7; 8 bases line up with TRBD1. J gave up 5 bases and V 7 bases, and 10 bases lay outside the gene matches. The CDR3 runs 13 residues. Germline V gene sequence: CDR1 DFQATT, CDR2 SNEGSKA (reference sequence). The CDR3 DNA is TGCAGTGTCCAGCAGGGGGCTAGCGACGAGCAGTACTTC. It specifies CSVQQGASDEQYF.

This rearrangement joins TRBV7-2 to TRBJ2-3; TRBD2 agrees at 10 bases. Germline V gives CDR1 SGHTA, CDR2 FQGNSA. The CDR3 runs 13 residues. V gave up 5 bases and J gave up 6 bases; unmatched junction bases: 2. The CDR3 DNA reads TGTGCCAGCAGCCCGACTAGCGGGGATACGCAGTATTTT. The encoded protein is CASSPTSGDTQYF.

This sequence joins TRBV20-1 and TRBJ1-4; weak D call: TRBD1 (5 bases). The V and J ends lost 3 bases and 8 bases respectively, with 16 bases between them. CDR1 and CDR2 from the germline V gene are DFQATT and SNEGSKA (reference sequence). There are 14 residues in the CDR3. The CDR3 DNA is TGCAGTGCTAGCCGACCGGGACCGAAGGAAAAACTGTTTTTT. Translation: CSASRPGPKEKLFF.

This clonotype was seen a handful of times. The genes are TRBV6-1 and TRBJ1-1, with TRBD1 matching 8 bases. The V segment lost 4 bases and the J segment 9 bases; nucleotides outside the gene matches: 4. In germline, CDR1 is MNHNS, CDR2 SASEGT. There are 12 residues in the CDR3. CDR3 sequence (DNA): TGTGCCAGCAGTGTGGACAGGGATAAAGCTTTCTTT. This translates into CASSVDRDKAFF.

The genes are TRBV7-9 and TRBJ2-5; TRBD1 matches at 8 bases. CDR1 and CDR2 from the germline V gene are SEHNR and FQNEAQ (reference sequence). The V segment lost 2 bases and the J segment 5 bases; nucleotides outside the gene matches: 10. The CDR3 runs 16 residues. CDR3 coding DNA: TGTGCCAGCAGCTTAAATCAGGGGGCAACTGGGGAGACCCAGTACTTC. Translated: CASSLNQGATGETQYF.

J is TRBJ2-5 and V is TRBV20-1; 7 bases are a match to TRBD2. This CDR3 contains 12 residues. The germline V gene has CDR1 DFQATT and CDR2 SNEGSKA (reference sequence). V shed 6 bases, J shed 5 bases, and the junction held 6 bases outside the gene matches. CDR3 sequence: CSATGLEETQYF. Written as DNA, the CDR3 is TGCAGTGCCACCGGACTAGAGGAGACCCAGTACTTC.

This clonotype was seen a handful of times. The chain carries TRBV4-3 and TRBJ2-5; possibly TRBD1 or TRBD2 for D (6 bases each). With 1 base removed from V and 2 bases from J, the gap between germline ends came to 11 bases. The length of the CDR3 is 15 residues. Per the germline V gene, CDR1 is LGHNA and CDR2 is YSLEER. The CDR3 reads CASSQGGAIQETQYF. CDR3 coding DNA: TGCGCCAGCAGCCAAGGGGGGGCGATACAAGAGACCCAGTACTTC.